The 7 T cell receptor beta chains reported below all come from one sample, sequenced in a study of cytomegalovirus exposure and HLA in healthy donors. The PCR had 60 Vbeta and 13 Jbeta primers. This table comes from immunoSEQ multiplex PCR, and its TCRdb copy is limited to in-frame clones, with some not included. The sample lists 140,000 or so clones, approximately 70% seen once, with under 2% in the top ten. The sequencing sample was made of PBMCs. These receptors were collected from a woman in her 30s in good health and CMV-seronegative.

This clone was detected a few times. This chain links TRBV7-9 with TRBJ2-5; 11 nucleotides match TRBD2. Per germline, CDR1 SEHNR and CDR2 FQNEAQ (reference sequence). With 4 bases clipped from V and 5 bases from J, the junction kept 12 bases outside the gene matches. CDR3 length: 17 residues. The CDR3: CASSSGGLAGGLETQYF. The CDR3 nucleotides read TGTGCCAGCAGCTCCGGAGGACTAGCGGGCGGGTTGGAGACCCAGTACTTC.

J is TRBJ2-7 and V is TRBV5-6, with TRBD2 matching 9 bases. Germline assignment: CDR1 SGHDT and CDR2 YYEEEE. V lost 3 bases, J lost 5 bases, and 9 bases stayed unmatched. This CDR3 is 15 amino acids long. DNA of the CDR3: TGTGCCAGCAGCTGGGGAGCGGGAGGCCTCCACGAGCAGTACTTC. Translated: CASSWGAGGLHEQYF.

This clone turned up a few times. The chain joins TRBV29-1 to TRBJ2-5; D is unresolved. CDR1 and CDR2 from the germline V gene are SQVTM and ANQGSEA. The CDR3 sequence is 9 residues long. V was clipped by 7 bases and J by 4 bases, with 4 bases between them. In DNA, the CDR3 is TGCAGCGCGGTAGAGACCCAGTACTTC. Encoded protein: CSAVETQYF.

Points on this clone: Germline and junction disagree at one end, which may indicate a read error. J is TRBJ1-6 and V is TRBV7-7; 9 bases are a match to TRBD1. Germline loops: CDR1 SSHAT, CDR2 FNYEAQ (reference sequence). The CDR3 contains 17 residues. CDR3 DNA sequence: TGTGCTAGCAGCTTAGTGAGGGACAGGGTGTATAATTCACCCCTCCACTTT. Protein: CASSLVRDRVYNSPLHF. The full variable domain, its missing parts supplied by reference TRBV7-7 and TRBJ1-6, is GAGVSQSPRYKVTKRGQDVTLRCDPISSHATLYWYQQALGQGPEFLTYFNYEAQPDKSGLPSDRFSAERPEGSISTLTIQRTEQRDSAMYRCASSLVRDRVYNSPLHFGNGTRLTVT.

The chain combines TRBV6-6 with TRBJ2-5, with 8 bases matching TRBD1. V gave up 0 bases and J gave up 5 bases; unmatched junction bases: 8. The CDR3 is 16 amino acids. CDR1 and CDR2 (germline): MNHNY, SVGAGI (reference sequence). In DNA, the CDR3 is TGTGCCAGCAGTTACTCGAGGACAGGGATTACGGAGACCCAGTACTTC. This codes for CASSYSRTGITETQYF.

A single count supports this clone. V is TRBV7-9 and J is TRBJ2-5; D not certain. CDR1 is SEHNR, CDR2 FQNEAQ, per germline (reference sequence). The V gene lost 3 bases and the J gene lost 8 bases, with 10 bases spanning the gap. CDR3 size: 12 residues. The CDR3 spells CASSLRGGTQYF. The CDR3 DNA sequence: TGTGCCAGCAGCTTGCGCGGCGGAACCCAGTACTTC. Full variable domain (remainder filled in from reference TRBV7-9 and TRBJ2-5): DTGVSQNPRHKITKRGQNVTFRCDPISEHNRLYWYRQTLGQGPEFLTYFQNEAQLEKSRLLSDRFSAERPKGSFSTLEIQRTEQGDSAMYLCASSLRGGTQYFGPGTRLLVL.

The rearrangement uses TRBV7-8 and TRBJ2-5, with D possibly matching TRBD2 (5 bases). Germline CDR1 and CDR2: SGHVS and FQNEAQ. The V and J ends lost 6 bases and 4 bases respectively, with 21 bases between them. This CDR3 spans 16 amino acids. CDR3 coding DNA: TGTGCCAGCAGACAAAGAGTCGGAGGAATGACAGAGACCCAGTACTTC. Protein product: CASRQRVGGMTETQYF.